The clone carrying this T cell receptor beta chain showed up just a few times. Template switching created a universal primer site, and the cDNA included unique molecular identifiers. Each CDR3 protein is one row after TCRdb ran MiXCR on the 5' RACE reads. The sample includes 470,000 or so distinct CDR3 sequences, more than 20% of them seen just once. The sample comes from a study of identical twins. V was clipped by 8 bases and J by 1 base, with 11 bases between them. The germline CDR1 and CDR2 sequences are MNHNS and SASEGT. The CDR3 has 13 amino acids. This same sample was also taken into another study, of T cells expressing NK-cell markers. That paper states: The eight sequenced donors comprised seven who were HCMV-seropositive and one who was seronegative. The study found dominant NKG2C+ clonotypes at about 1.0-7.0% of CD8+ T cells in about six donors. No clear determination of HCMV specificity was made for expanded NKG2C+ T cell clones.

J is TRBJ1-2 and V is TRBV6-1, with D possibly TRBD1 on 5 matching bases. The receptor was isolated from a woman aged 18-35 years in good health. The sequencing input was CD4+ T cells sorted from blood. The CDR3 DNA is TGTGCCAGCGGACCCAGGGATAACTATGGCTACACCTTC. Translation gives CASGPRDNYGYTF.